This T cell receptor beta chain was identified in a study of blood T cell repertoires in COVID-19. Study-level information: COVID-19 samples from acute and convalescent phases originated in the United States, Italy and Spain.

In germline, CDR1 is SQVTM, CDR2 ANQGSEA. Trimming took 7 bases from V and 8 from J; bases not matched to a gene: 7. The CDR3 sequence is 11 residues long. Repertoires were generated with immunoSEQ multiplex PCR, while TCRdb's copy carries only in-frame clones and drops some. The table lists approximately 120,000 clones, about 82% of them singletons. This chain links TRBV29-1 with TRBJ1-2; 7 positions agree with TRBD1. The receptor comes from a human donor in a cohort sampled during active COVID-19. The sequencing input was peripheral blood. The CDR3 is CSARTGPGYTF. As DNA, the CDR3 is TGCAGCGCCCGGACAGGTCCCGGCTACACCTTC. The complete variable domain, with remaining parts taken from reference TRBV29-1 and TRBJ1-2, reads SAVISQKPSRDICQRGTSLTIQCQVDSQVTMMFWYRQQPGQSLTLIATANQGSEATYESGFVIDKFPISRPNLTFSTLTVSNMSPEDSSIYLCSARTGPGYTFGSGTRLTVV.